One and the same sample provided the 16 T cell receptor beta chains below, sequenced in a study of T cells after yellow fever vaccination. From the 5' RACE reads, TCRdb called clonotypes with MiXCR, one entry per CDR3 protein. Seen here are about 58,000 distinct CDR3 sequences, around 7% observed once, and the top ten hold around 44%. This sample comprised CD8+ T cells sorted from PBMCs, obtained on the day of the first yellow fever vaccination. These receptors came from a man younger than 35 who received the YFV17D yellow fever vaccine.

The CDR3 loop reads CASSTTEKETQYF. For the CDR3, the DNA is TGTGCCAGCAGCACAACAGAGAAAGAGACCCAGTACTTC. This chain connects TRBV7-9 to TRBJ2-5, with no clear D. Germline V gives CDR1 SEHNR, CDR2 FQNEAQ (reference sequence). This CDR3 has 13 amino acids. V gave up 5 bases and J gave up 3 bases, with 10 bases separating them. The full variable domain, with the rest looked up from reference TRBV7-9 and TRBJ2-5, is DTGVSQNPRHKITKRGQNVTFRCDPISEHNRLYWYRQTLGQGPEFLTYFQNEAQLEKSRLLSDRFSAERPKGSFSTLEIQRTEQGDSAMYLCASSTTEKETQYFGPGTRLLVL.

In its sample, this clonotype was seen a few times. The chain carries TRBV7-8 and TRBJ1-5; D gene uncertain. V dropped 5 bases and J dropped 2 bases, with 10 bases sitting between them. Germline loops: CDR1 SGHVS, CDR2 FQNEAQ. CDR3 size: 14 residues. The CDR3 loop reads CASSPQAGNQPQHF. The CDR3 region has the DNA TGTGCCAGCAGCCCTCAGGCCGGCAATCAGCCCCAGCATTTT. The full variable domain, completed using reference TRBV7-8 and TRBJ1-5, is GAGVSQSPRYKVAKRGQDVALRCDPISGHVSLFWYQQALGQGPEFLTYFQNEAQLDKSGLPSDRFFAERPEGSVSTLKIQRTQQEDSAVYLCASSPQAGNQPQHFGDGTRLSIL.

A few counts support this clonotype. The rearrangement uses TRBV7-2 and TRBJ2-1, with 8 positions matching TRBD2. The CDR3 loop spans 15 amino acids. Trimming removed 6 bases from V and 9 bases from J; junction bases left unmatched: 13. Germline CDR1 reads SGHTA; CDR2 reads FQGNSA. CDR3 amino acids: CASSLSGAPFAEQFF. The CDR3 coding sequence is TGTGCCAGCAGTCTTAGCGGGGCGCCCTTTGCTGAGCAGTTCTTC.

At least ten counts were recorded for this clonotype. This chain joins TRBV6-1 and TRBJ2-2; TRBD2 matches 9 bases. Trimming at V came to 7 bases and at J to 4 bases, leaving 7 bases not matched to a gene. CDR1 and CDR2 from the germline V gene are MNHNS and SASEGT. The CDR3 is made up of 15 amino acids. CDR3 amino acids: CASTLAGVVTGELFF. CDR3 bases: TGTGCCAGCACCTTAGCGGGGGTGGTCACCGGGGAGCTGTTTTTT.

The rearrangement links TRBV7-9 to TRBJ2-1; 10 bases align to TRBD2. CDR1 SEHNR and CDR2 FQNEAQ come from the germline V gene (reference sequence). The CDR3 is 17 residues long. Losses at the gene ends were 3 bases for V and 7 bases for J; bases not matched to a gene: 12. Written as DNA, the CDR3 is TGTGCCAGCAGCTTCTTCCCCACTAGCGGGGCGGAGAATGAGCAGTTCTTC. As protein: CASSFFPTSGAENEQFF. Full variable domain (missing parts from reference TRBV7-9 and TRBJ2-1): DTGVSQNPRHKITKRGQNVTFRCDPISEHNRLYWYRQTLGQGPEFLTYFQNEAQLEKSRLLSDRFSAERPKGSFSTLEIQRTEQGDSAMYLCASSFFPTSGAENEQFFGPGTRLTVL.

The chain uses TRBV4-3 and TRBJ1-4; 8 bases align to TRBD1. J gave up 1 base and V 3 bases, and 1 base lay outside the gene matches. Germline V CDR1 and CDR2: LGHNA, YSLEER. CDR3 size: 15 residues. The CDR3 DNA sequence: TGCGCCAGCAGCCATACAGGGGGAACTAATGAAAAACTGTTTTTT. This translates into CASSHTGGTNEKLFF.

The chain uses TRBV7-9 and TRBJ2-3, with D uncertain. The germline V and J ends were trimmed by 5 bases and 4 bases, with 7 bases remaining between them. Germline values: CDR1 SEHNR, CDR2 FQNEAQ (reference sequence). The CDR3 spans 12 residues. The CDR3 nucleotides read TGTGCCAGCAGCCTCCCGGCAGATACGCAGTATTTT. Translating it yields CASSLPADTQYF.

The genes are TRBV6-2 or TRBV6-3 and TRBJ2-2; TRBD2 agrees at 7 bases. Germline lookup yields CDR1 MNHEY and CDR2 SVGEGT. J was trimmed by 1 base and V by 6 bases; bases with no gene match: 5. CDR3 length: 15 residues. The CDR3 DNA follows: TGTGCCAGCAGCCAGCTAGCGGTGAACACCGGGGAGCTGTTTTTT. It codes for CASSQLAVNTGELFF.

The gene calls are TRBV25-1 and TRBJ1-6; unclear D gene. Deletions cut 2 bases from V and 7 bases from J, with 12 bases between. From germline, CDR1 is MGHDK and CDR2 SYGVNS. This CDR3 is 15 amino acids long. The DNA for the CDR3 is TGTGCCAGCAGTGAAGCCCTGACCCTGAATTCACCCCTCCACTTT. It yields the protein CASSEALTLNSPLHF. Full variable domain (remainder filled in from reference TRBV25-1 and TRBJ1-6): EADIYQTPRYLVIGTGKKITLECSQTMGHDKMYWYQQDPGMELHLIHYSYGVNSTEKGDLSSESTVSRIRTEHFPLTLESARPSHTSQYLCASSEALTLNSPLHFGNGTRLTVT.

This clonotype came up many times. The V and J genes are TRBV5-1 and TRBJ2-1; TRBD1 agrees at 8 bases. CDR3 length: 14 amino acids. Germline CDR1 reads SGHRS; CDR2 reads YFSETQ. Germline trimming cut 4 bases from V and 6 bases from J; bases unmatched to any gene: 6. CDR3 protein: CASSLVGQVNEQFF. The CDR3 DNA reads as TGCGCCAGCAGCCTGGTGGGACAGGTCAATGAGCAGTTCTTC.

This clonotype was seen a few times. V usage is TRBV4-3 and J usage is TRBJ2-5; TRBD2 agrees at 9 bases. With 0 bases clipped from V and 2 bases from J, the junction kept 4 bases outside the gene matches. Per the germline V gene, CDR1 is LGHNA and CDR2 is YSLEER. This CDR3 is built from 16 residues. CDR3 region: CASSQDYTSGQETQYF. In DNA, the CDR3 is TGCGCCAGCAGCCAAGACTATACTAGCGGGCAAGAGACCCAGTACTTC.

The V gene is TRBV4-1, the J gene TRBJ2-7; the match to TRBD2 covers 9 bases. This CDR3 has 15 amino acids. The V gene end was trimmed by 1 base and the J gene end by 3 bases; junction bases not matched to a gene: 4. The germline gives CDR1 MGHRA, CDR2 YSYEKL. CDR3 in DNA: TGCGCCAGCAGCCAAGTTCTAGCGGGGAACTACGAGCAGTACGTC. Its translation: CASSQVLAGNYEQYV.

Relative to its sample, this clonotype is large. The V and J genes are TRBV5-6 and TRBJ2-5, with 7 bases that match TRBD1. Germline V gives CDR1 SGHDT, CDR2 YYEEEE. The V segment lost 0 bases and the J segment 5 bases; nucleotides outside the gene matches: 4. The CDR3 is 14 amino acids. The CDR3 loop is CASSLGRGYETQYF. In nucleotides, the CDR3 is TGTGCCAGCAGCTTGGGCAGGGGGTATGAGACCCAGTACTTC.

This clonotype showed up just a few times. V usage is TRBV7-2 and J usage is TRBJ2-1; D might be TRBD2 (6 bases). From germline, CDR1 is SGHTA and CDR2 FQGNSA. V was pared by 6 bases and J by 3 bases, with 15 bases between. The CDR3 loop spans 15 amino acids. The CDR3 region is CASRSGRTDYNEQFF. CDR3 nucleotides: TGTGCCAGCAGGTCAGGGAGGACTGACTACAATGAGCAGTTCTTC.

In its sample, this clonotype was seen a few times. V and J are TRBV29-1 and TRBJ2-7; 11 positions agree with TRBD1. Germline V CDR1 and CDR2: SQVTM, ANQGSEA. Trimming cost V 6 bases and J 2 bases; bases outside gene matches: 3. The CDR3 covers 13 residues. The CDR3 nucleotides read TGCAGCGTCAGGACAGGGGGCCCCTACGAGCAGTACTTC. It yields the protein CSVRTGGPYEQYF.

This clonotype was seen a few times. This rearrangement joins TRBV7-6 to TRBJ2-7, with TRBD1 matching over 8 bases. Trimming removed 5 bases from V and 4 bases from J; junction bases left unmatched: 7. This CDR3 has 14 amino acids. Germline V lookup: CDR1 SGHVS, CDR2 FNYEAQ. CDR3 loop: CASSEGQESYEQYF. CDR3 sequence (DNA): TGTGCCAGCAGCGAGGGACAGGAGTCGTACGAGCAGTACTTC.